This TCR beta chain was obtained from a study of blood T cell repertoires in COVID-19. Authors' analysis steps: Scientists estimated how many nucleated cells there were by amplifying reference gene primers. Generated by immunoSEQ multiplex PCR, the TCRdb table keeps only in-frame clones and is missing some. V, J and clone size reflect that table, while D and trimming were determined from the DNA. The sample has around 150,000 clones, more than 60% seen once. Germline CDR1 SGHVS, CDR2 FQNEAQ. The CDR3 is 15 amino acids. V lost 2 bases and J lost 2; bases outside the gene matches: 5. Sequenced sample: peripheral blood. The TCR was taken from a man between 60 and 70 years old with acute or convalescent COVID-19. The J gene is TRBJ2-7, the V gene TRBV7-8; 8 nucleotides align to TRBD1. The DNA for the CDR3 is TGTGCCAGCAGCTTAAAAGGACAGGGACCCTACGAGCAGTACTTC. Translation: CASSLKGQGPYEQYF.